Shown below are 10 T cell receptor beta chains from a single sample sequenced in a study of regulatory T cells in long-lasting Graves disease. Investigators prepared the TCR beta libraries by applying iRepertoire HTBI primers and Arm-PCR of CDR3 regions. MiXCR, run by TCRdb on the multiplex PCR reads, gives a single entry per CDR3 protein. Of hundreds of thousands of distinct CDR3 sequences in the sample, 16% were seen once. The time point: newly diagnosed GD, antithyroid drugs for less than 3 months. PBMC-extracted RNA yielded the TCR library. This sample was also put to use in a study of T cells in Graves' hyperthyroidism and ophthalmopathy.

Material: peripheral blood mononuclear cells (PBMCs), obtained at new diagnosis, from a patient treated with antithyroid drugs. The receptors were gathered from a man aged 35 to 55 with Graves disease.

DNA of the CDR3: TGCGCCAGCAGCCAAGATGGCAGGGACACTGAAGCTTTCTTT. Encoded protein: CASSQDGRDTEAFF. The chain joins TRBV4-1 to TRBJ1-1; a possible D gene is TRBD1 (5 bases). The CDR3 is 14 residues long. V gave up 0 bases and J gave up 3 bases, with 8 bases separating them. Germline V gene sequence: CDR1 MGHRA, CDR2 YSYEKL.

On this clonotype: Possible read error: a much larger clone is one base away. The genes are TRBV6-1 and TRBJ1-2, with unresolved D. CDR1 and CDR2 (germline): MNHNS, SASEGT. The CDR3 loop spans 15 amino acids. Trimming took off 5 bases at V and 2 bases at J, with 15 bases between the two ends. The CDR3 here is CASSHVSGPNYGYTF. The DNA for the CDR3 is TGTGCCAGCAGTCACGTAAGCGGACCCAACTATGGCTACACCTTC.

This sequence joins TRBV5-4 and TRBJ2-7; perhaps D is TRBD1 or TRBD2 (5 bases each). The CDR3 spans 16 residues. The germline V gene has CDR1 SGHNT and CDR2 YYREEE (reference sequence). The V end lost 4 bases, the J end lost 0 bases, and 17 bases lay between the germline ends. This CDR3 is CASSPMWGSSSYEQYF. The DNA for the CDR3 is TGTGCCAGCAGCCCGATGTGGGGGAGTAGCTCCTACGAGCAGTACTTC.

This clonotype has at least ten counts. The CDR3 bases are TGTGCCAGCAGCGCAAGCGTTGCCTACGAGCAGTACTTC. Translation: CASSASVAYEQYF. This chain links TRBV9 with TRBJ2-7, with D unclear. CDR3 length: 13 residues. Between the trimmed V and J ends, which lost 3 bases and 2 bases, there was a span of 9 bases. The V gene's germline CDR1 is SGDLS and CDR2 YYNGEE.

This clonotype was counted at least ten times. The gene calls are TRBV28 and TRBJ1-3; D unresolved. Trimming shortened V by 1 base and J by 6 bases, and 13 bases separated the two germline ends. CDR3 length equals 15 residues. Germline V gene sequence: CDR1 MDHEN, CDR2 SYDVKM. CDR3 residues: CASSLSPGMENTIYF. The CDR3, as DNA: TGTGCCAGCAGTTTATCCCCCGGGATGGAAAACACCATATATTTT.

Many counts were recorded for this clonotype. The genes are TRBV24-1 and TRBJ1-2, with 8 bases aligning to TRBD1. Trimming took 5 bases from V and 5 from J; bases not matched to a gene: 6. Germline V gene lookup returns CDR1 KGHDR and CDR2 SFDVKD. This CDR3 contains 14 residues. CDR3 DNA: TGTGCCACCAGTGCCGCAGGGGGCGTTTATGGCTACACCTTC. Its translation: CATSAAGGVYGYTF.

There are many counts of this clonotype. V gene TRBV20-1 combines with J gene TRBJ2-7; possible D gene TRBD2, 5 bases. CDR3 length: 14 amino acids. Trimming shortened V by 4 bases and J by 3 bases, and 16 bases separated the two germline ends. The germline V gene has CDR1 DFQATT and CDR2 SNEGSKA (reference sequence). DNA of the CDR3: TGCAGTGCTACCCTCCCTCTAGACTACTACGAGCAGTACTTC. Translated, it gives CSATLPLDYYEQYF.

V usage is TRBV9 and J usage is TRBJ2-5; 8 bases fit TRBD1. Germline CDR1 reads SGDLS; CDR2 reads YYNGEE. The junction had 9 bases not matched to a gene; V was cut back by 4 bases and J by 4 bases. The CDR3 totals 15 residues. The CDR3 spells CASSTPQGAGETQYF. The CDR3 DNA is TGTGCCAGCAGCACCCCGCAGGGGGCCGGAGAGACCCAGTACTTC. The full variable domain, completed using reference TRBV9 and TRBJ2-5, is DSGVTQTPKHLITATGQRVTLRCSPRSGDLSVYWYQQSLDQGLQFLIQYYNGEERAKGNILERFSAQQFPDLHSELNLSSLELGDSALYFCASSTPQGAGETQYFGPGTRLLVL.

This clonotype was recorded many times. The genes are TRBV3-1 and TRBJ2-5; TRBD2 aligns across 7 bases. V was pared by 5 bases and J by 2 bases, with 17 bases of the junction left unmatched. Germline assignment: CDR1 LGHDT and CDR2 YNNKEL (reference sequence). The length of the CDR3 is 18 residues. CDR3 sequence (DNA): TGTGCCAGCAGCGACCTTGGGAAGGGAGGGCAGAAACAAGAGACCCAGTACTTC. Protein sequence: CASSDLGKGGQKQETQYF.

The table lists this clonotype with a few counts. The chain recombines TRBV7-2 with TRBJ1-1, with no clear D. The germline gives CDR1 SGHTA, CDR2 FQGNSA. Trimming cost V 0 bases and J 10 bases, with 12 bases left between them. CDR3 length: 13 amino acids. CDR3: CASSLALSRVAFF. The DNA for the CDR3 is TGTGCCAGCAGCTTAGCCTTGAGTAGGGTAGCTTTCTTT.